This TCR beta chain appears in the sequencing data of a study of blood T cell repertoires in COVID-19. Study context: Italy, Spain and the United States were the sources of the convalescent and acute COVID-19 samples. PBMCs, B-cell-depleted T cells, or T cells provided the cDNA or gDNA that made up the material.

The germline gives CDR1 SGHRS, CDR2 YFSETQ. There are 16 residues in the CDR3. The V gene lost 3 bases and the J gene lost 3 bases, with 19 bases spanning the gap. In the study's own analysis: Amplification from reference gene primers served as the basis for estimated nucleated cell counts. Clones were sequenced by immunoSEQ multiplex PCR, and TCRdb holds only the in-frame ones, with some missing. From that table come the V and J calls and clone size; the DNA was used to work out D and trimming. The repertoire includes 180,000 or so clones, roughly 81% of them detected once, and roughly 4.5% sits in the top ten.

This clonotype was obtained from a woman over 75 with acute or convalescent COVID-19. This chain links TRBV5-1 with TRBJ2-7; D may be TRBD2 (5 bases). Source material: peripheral blood. CDR3 in amino acids: CASSSGYRDPGYEQYF. In DNA form, the CDR3 reads TGCGCCAGCAGCTCCGGCTATCGGGATCCCGGCTACGAGCAGTACTTC.